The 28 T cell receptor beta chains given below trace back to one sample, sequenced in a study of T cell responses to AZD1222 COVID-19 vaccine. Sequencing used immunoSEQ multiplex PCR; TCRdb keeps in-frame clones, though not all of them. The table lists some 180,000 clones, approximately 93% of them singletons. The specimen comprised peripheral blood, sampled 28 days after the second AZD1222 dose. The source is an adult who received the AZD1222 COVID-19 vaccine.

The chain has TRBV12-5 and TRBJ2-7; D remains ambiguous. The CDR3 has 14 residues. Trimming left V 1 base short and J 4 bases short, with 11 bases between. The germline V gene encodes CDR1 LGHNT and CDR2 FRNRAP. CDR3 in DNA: TGTGCTAGTGGTTTGGGGCCTGGACGATACGAGCAGTACTTC. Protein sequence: CASGLGPGRYEQYF.

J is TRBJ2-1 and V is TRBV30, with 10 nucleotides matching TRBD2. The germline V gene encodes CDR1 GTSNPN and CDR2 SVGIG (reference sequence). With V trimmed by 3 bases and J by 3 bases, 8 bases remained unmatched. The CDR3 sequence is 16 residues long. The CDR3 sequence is CAWSSPSGGDYNEQFF. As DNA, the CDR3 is TGTGCCTGGAGCTCCCCTAGCGGGGGAGACTACAATGAGCAGTTCTTC.

DNA of the CDR3: TGTGCCAGCAGCTTAGGGCGGCTGAACACTGAAGCTTTCTTT. Protein: CASSLGRLNTEAFF. This sequence joins TRBV7-2 and TRBJ1-1; no clear D gene. The V end lost 1 base, the J end lost 0 bases, and 6 bases lay between the germline ends. The CDR3 spans 14 residues. Germline V gene lookup returns CDR1 SGHTA and CDR2 FQGNSA.

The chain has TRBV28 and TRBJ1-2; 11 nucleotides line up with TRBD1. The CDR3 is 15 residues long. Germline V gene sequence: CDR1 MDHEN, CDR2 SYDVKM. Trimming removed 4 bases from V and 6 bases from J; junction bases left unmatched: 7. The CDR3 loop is CASSSTGTGGDGYTF. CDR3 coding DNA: TGTGCCAGCAGTTCTACCGGGACAGGGGGAGATGGCTACACCTTC.

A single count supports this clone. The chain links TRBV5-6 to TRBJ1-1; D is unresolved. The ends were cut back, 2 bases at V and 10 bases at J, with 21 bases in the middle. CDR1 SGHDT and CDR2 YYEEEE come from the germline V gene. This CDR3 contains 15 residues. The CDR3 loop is CASSFFMDELTGAFF. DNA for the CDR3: TGTGCCAGCAGCTTCTTCATGGACGAATTAACCGGAGCTTTCTTT.

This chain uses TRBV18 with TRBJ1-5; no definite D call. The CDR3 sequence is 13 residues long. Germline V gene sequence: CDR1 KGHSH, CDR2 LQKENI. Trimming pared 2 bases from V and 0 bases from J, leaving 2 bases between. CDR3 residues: CASSPYSNQPQHF. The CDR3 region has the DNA TGTGCCAGCTCACCATATAGCAATCAGCCCCAGCATTTT.

CDR3 region: CASSLAGATYNEQFF. The CDR3 bases are TGTGCCAGCAGTCTAGCGGGAGCGACCTACAATGAGCAGTTCTTC. This chain uses TRBV27 with TRBJ2-1; the match to TRBD2 covers 10 bases. V was pared by 5 bases and J by 2 bases, with 3 bases of the junction left unmatched. Germline V gene data show CDR1 as MNHEY and CDR2 as SMNVEV (reference sequence). There are 15 residues in the CDR3.

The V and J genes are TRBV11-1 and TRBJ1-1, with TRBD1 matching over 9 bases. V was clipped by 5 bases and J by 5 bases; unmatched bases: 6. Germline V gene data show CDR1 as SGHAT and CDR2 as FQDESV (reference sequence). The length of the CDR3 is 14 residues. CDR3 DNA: TGTGCCAGCAGCCTTGGGACAGGGTGGACTGAAGCTTTCTTT. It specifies CASSLGTGWTEAFF.

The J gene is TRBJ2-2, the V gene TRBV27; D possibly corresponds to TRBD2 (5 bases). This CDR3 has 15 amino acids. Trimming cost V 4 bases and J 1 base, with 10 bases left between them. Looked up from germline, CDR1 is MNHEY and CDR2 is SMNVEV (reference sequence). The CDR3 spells CASSSDYRNTGELFF. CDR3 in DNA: TGTGCCAGCAGTTCTGACTACCGGAACACCGGGGAGCTGTTTTTT.

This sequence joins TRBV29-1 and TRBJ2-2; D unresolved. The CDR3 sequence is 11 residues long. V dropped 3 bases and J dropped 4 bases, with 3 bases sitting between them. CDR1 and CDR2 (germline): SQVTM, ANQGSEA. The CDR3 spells CSVEATGELFF. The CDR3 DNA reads TGCAGCGTTGAGGCCACCGGGGAGCTGTTTTTT.

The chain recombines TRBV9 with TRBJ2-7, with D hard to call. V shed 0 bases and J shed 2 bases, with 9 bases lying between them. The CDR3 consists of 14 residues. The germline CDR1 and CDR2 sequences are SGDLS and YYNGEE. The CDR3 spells CASSVEHLPYEQYF. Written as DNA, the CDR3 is TGTGCCAGCAGCGTAGAACATCTGCCCTACGAGCAGTACTTC.

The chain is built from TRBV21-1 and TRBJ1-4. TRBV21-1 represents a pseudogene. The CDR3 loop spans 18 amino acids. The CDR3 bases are TGTGCCAGCAGCAACTGGGGGGGCAGGGAGGCAACTAATGAAAAACTGTTTTTT. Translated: CASSNWGGREATNEKLFF.

The CDR3 sequence: CTSSQDRPGLGPVRLQFF. The DNA for the CDR3 is TGCACCAGCAGCCAAGATCGACCGGGACTAGGCCCGGTGAGGTTGCAGTTCTTC. The chain joins TRBV1 to TRBJ2-1; the D call in the table, TRBD2, was not verified against the DNA. TRBV1 corresponds to a pseudogene. The CDR3 covers 18 residues.

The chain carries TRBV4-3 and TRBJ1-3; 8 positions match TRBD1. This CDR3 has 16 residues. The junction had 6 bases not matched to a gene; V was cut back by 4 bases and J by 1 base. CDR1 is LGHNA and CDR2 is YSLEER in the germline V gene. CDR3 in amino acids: CASSRTGGLSGNTIYF. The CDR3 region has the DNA TGCGCCAGCAGCCGAACAGGGGGACTGTCTGGAAACACCATATATTTT.

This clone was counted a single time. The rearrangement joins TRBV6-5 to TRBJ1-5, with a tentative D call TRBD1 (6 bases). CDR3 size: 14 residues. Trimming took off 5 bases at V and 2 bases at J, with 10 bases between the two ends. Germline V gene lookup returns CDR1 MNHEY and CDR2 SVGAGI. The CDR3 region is CASSLRQGNQPQHF. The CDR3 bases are TGTGCCAGCAGTCTAAGACAGGGCAATCAGCCCCAGCATTTT.

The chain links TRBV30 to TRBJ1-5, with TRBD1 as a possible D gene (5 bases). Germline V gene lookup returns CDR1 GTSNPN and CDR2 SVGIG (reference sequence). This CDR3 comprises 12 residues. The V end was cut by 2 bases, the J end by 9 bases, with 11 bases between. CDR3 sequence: CAWSRGVGPQHF. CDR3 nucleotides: TGTGCCTGGAGTAGAGGGGTTGGGCCCCAGCATTTT. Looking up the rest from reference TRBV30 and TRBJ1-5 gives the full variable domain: SQTIHQWPATLVQPVGSPLSLECTVEGTSNPNLYWYRQAAGRGLQLLFYSVGIGQISSEVPQNLSASRPQDRQFILSSKKLLLSDSGFYLCAWSRGVGPQHFGDGTRLSIL.

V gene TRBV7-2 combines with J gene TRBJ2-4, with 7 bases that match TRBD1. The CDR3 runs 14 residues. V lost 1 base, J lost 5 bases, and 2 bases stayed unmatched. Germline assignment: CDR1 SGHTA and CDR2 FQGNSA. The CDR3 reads CASSLGGGQNIQYF. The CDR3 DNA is TGTGCCAGCAGCTTAGGAGGGGGCCAAAACATTCAGTACTTC.

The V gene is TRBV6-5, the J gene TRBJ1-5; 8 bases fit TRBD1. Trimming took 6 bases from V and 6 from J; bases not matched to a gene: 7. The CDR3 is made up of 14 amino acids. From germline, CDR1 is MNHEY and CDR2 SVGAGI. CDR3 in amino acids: CASSGQGNGQPQHF. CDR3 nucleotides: TGTGCCAGCAGCGGACAGGGTAACGGTCAGCCCCAGCATTTT.

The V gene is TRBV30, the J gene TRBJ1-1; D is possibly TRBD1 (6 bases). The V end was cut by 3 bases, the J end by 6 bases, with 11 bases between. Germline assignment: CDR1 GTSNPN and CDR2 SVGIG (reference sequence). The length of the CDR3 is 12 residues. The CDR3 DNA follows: TGTGCCTGGAGCCTAACAGGGTCTGAAGCTTTCTTT. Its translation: CAWSLTGSEAFF.

The CDR3 reads CASGTGGNTGELFF. The DNA of the CDR3 is TGTGCCAGCGGTACAGGGGGGAACACCGGGGAGCTGTTTTTT. The chain carries TRBV27 and TRBJ2-2, with TRBD1 matching 8 bases. This CDR3 spans 14 amino acids. V lost 8 bases, J lost 1 base, and 3 bases stayed unmatched. Germline V gene lookup returns CDR1 MNHEY and CDR2 SMNVEV (reference sequence).

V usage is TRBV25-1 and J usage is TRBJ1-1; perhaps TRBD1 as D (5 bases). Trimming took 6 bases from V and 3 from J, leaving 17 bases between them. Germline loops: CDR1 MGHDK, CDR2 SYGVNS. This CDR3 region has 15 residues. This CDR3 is CASSPYQGSHTEAFF. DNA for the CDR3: TGTGCCAGCAGCCCTTATCAGGGAAGTCACACTGAAGCTTTCTTT.

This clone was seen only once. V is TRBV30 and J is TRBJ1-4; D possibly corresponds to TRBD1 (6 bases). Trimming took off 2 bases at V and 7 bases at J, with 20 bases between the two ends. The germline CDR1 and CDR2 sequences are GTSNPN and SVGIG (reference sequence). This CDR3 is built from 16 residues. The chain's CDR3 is CAWSSARALRGEKLFF. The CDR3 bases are TGTGCCTGGAGTTCTGCCCGGGCCCTCAGGGGTGAAAAACTGTTTTTT.

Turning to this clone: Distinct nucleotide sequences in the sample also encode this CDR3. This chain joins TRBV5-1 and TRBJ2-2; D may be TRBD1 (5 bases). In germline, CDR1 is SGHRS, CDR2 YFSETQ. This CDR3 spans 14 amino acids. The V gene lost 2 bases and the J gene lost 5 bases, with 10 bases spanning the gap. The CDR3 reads CASSLQGATGELFF. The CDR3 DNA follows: TGCGCCAGCAGCTTACAAGGGGCAACCGGGGAGCTGTTTTTT.

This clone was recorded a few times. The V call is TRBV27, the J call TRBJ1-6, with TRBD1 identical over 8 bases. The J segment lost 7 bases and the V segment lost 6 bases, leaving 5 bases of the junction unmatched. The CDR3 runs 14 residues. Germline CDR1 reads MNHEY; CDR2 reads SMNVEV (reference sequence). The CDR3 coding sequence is TGTGCCAGCAGGGTGGACAGGGAAAATTCACCCCTCCACTTT. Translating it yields CASRVDRENSPLHF.

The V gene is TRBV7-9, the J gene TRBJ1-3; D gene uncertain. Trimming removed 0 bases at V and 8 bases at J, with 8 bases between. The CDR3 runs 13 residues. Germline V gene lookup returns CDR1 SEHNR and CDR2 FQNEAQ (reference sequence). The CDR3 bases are TGTGCCAGCAGCTTAGCGCCTGGGGACACCATATATTTT. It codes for CASSLAPGDTIYF.

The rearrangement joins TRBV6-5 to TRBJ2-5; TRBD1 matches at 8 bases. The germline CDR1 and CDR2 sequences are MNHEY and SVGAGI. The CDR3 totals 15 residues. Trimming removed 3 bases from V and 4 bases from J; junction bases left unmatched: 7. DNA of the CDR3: TGTGCCAGCAGTTATCAGGGGGCTACCCCAGAGACCCAGTACTTC. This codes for CASSYQGATPETQYF.

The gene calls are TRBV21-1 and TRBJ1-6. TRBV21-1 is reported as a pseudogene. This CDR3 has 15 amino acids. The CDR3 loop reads CASSKEGGRASPLHF. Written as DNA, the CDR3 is TGTGCCAGCAGCAAAGAAGGGGGGCGCGCCTCACCCCTCCACTTT.

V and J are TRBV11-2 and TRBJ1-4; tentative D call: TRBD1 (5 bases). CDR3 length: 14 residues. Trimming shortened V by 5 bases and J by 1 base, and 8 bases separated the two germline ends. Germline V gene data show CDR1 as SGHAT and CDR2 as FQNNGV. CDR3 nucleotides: TGTGCCAGCAGCACCAGGGTAACTAATGAAAAACTGTTTTTT. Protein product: CASSTRVTNEKLFF.